This T cell receptor (beta chain) was documented in a study of response to subunit inactivated influenza vaccine. The CDR3 covers 10 residues. CDR1 and CDR2 (germline): DFQATT, SNEGSKA (reference sequence). V was trimmed by 6 bases and J by 5 bases, leaving 8 bases between them. TCRdb used MiXCR to reprocess the RT-PCR reads, holding one entry per CDR3 protein. The table lists hundreds of thousands of distinct CDR3 sequences, 13% to 15% of them singletons. This clonotype was recorded a few times. The sample consisted of PBMCs from blood, taken roughly 2 weeks before vaccination. This TCR came from a man aged 45-65 years who received an inactivated influenza vaccine. The chain links TRBV20-1 to TRBJ2-7; D not resolved. CDR3 sequence (DNA): TGCAGTGCCCTGATTAACGAGCAGTACTTC. Its translation: CSALINEQYF.